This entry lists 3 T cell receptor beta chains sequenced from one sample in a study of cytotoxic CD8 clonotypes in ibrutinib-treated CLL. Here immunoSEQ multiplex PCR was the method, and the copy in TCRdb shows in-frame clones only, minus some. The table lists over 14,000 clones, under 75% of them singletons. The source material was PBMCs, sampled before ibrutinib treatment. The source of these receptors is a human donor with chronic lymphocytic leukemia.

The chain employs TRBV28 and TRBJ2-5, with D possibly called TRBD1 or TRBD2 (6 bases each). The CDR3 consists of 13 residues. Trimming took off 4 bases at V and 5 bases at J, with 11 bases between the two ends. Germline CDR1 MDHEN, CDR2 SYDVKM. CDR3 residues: CASSSGGPETQYF. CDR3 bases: TGTGCCAGCAGTTCCGGGGGCCCTGAGACCCAGTACTTC.

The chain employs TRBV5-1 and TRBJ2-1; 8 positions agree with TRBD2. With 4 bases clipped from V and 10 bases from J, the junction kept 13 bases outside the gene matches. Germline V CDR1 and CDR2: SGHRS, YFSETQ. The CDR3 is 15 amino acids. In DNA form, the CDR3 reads TGCGCCAGCAGCACGGGACTAGGGACCCCCGGCGAGCAGTTCTTC. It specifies CASSTGLGTPGEQFF.

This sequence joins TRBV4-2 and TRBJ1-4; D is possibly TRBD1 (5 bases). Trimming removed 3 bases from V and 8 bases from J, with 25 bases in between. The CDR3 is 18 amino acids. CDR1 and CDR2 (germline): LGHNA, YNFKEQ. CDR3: CASSHPRVIDQGREKLFF. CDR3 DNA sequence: TGTGCCAGCAGCCACCCAAGAGTCATCGATCAGGGCCGAGAAAAACTGTTTTTT.